This passage covers 27 T cell receptor beta chains from one sample sequenced in a study of shared clonotypes between healthy human individuals. Repertoires were generated with immunoSEQ multiplex PCR, while TCRdb's copy carries only in-frame clones and drops some. The repertoire holds about 1.5 million clones, with 95% to 99% as singletons. The sequenced sample was naive CD4+ T cells sorted from blood. Subset meaning: CD45RA+ positively selected. The receptors originated from a man aged 25-40 years in good health.

Note on this clone: Other DNA sequences in the same sample also yield this CDR3. The CDR3 region is CASSHSYEQYF. The CDR3, as DNA: TGTGCCAGCAGCCACAGCTACGAGCAGTACTTC. The chain recombines TRBV14 with TRBJ2-7; D ambiguous. The CDR3 has 11 residues. CDR1 and CDR2 (germline): SGHDN, FVKESK. The V and J ends lost 3 bases and 3 bases respectively, with 3 bases between them.

V and J are TRBV2 and TRBJ2-7; weak D call: TRBD2 (5 bases). Germline V gives CDR1 SNHLY, CDR2 FYNNEI. The V end was cut by 6 bases, the J end by 5 bases, with 17 bases between. The CDR3 totals 14 residues. The DNA for the CDR3 is TGTGCCAGCAGCCGCGAGTCCGGGGAAGACGAGCAGTACTTC. It specifies CASSRESGEDEQYF.

This chain uses TRBV27 with TRBJ2-2; tentatively, D is TRBD1 or TRBD2 (5 bases each). Germline V gene sequence: CDR1 MNHEY, CDR2 SMNVEV (reference sequence). The ends were cut back, 7 bases at V and 7 bases at J, with 22 bases in the middle. The CDR3 covers 16 residues. CDR3 sequence (DNA): TGTGCCAGCAAGCCTCTTCCGGGATTTAGGGGCGGGGAGCTGTTTTTT. This codes for CASKPLPGFRGGELFF.

The V call is TRBV19, the J call TRBJ2-2; 10 bases fit TRBD1. The CDR3 extends over 14 amino acids. The V and J ends lost 3 bases and 7 bases, in that order; junction bases with no gene match: 2. CDR1 and CDR2 from the germline V gene are LNHDA and SQIVND (reference sequence). CDR3 residues: CASSIGQGVGELFF. Here the CDR3 DNA reads TGTGCCAGTAGTATCGGACAGGGGGTCGGGGAGCTGTTTTTT. Full variable domain (outside the CDR3, taken from reference TRBV19 and TRBJ2-2): DGGITQSPKYLFRKEGQNVTLSCEQNLNHDAMYWYRQDPGQGLRLIYYSQIVNDFQKGDIAEGYSVSREKKESFPLTVTSAQKNPTAFYLCASSIGQGVGELFFGEGSRLTVL.

In this sample, this clone turned up once. The chain uses TRBV5-1 and TRBJ2-1; 7 nucleotides match TRBD2. Germline V lookup: CDR1 SGHRS, CDR2 YFSETQ. The CDR3 spans 16 residues. V shed 4 bases, J shed 7 bases, and the junction held 14 bases outside the gene matches. The CDR3 sequence is CASSMGNAGVENEQFF. The CDR3 coding sequence is TGCGCCAGCAGCATGGGGAATGCGGGAGTTGAAAATGAGCAGTTCTTC.

The chain has TRBV7-2 and TRBJ2-7; D perhaps matches TRBD1 (6 bases). CDR1 and CDR2 from the germline V gene are SGHTA and FQGNSA. V was pared by 2 bases and J by 2 bases, with 13 bases between. This CDR3 has 15 amino acids. For the CDR3, the DNA is TGTGCCAGCAGCTTACTAGGGGGACCGACCTACGAGCAGTACTTC. The encoded protein is CASSLLGGPTYEQYF.

This clone appeared once. The rearrangement uses TRBV29-1 and TRBJ2-7; a weak D match, TRBD2 (5 bases). The CDR3 is 13 residues long. The V gene's germline CDR1 is SQVTM and CDR2 ANQGSEA. V was shortened by 4 bases and J by 3 bases, with 13 bases between the two germline ends. The CDR3 region has the DNA TGCAGCGTTGTTGGGAGTAGCATCTACGAGCAGTACTTC. Translating gives CSVVGSSIYEQYF.

This rearrangement joins TRBV12-5 to TRBJ2-1, with TRBD2 matching 10 bases. With 4 bases clipped from V and 1 base from J, the junction kept 7 bases outside the gene matches. The CDR3 consists of 17 residues. CDR1 is LGHNT and CDR2 is FRNRAP in the germline V gene. The chain's CDR3 is CASGSGPSGGSYNEQFF. In DNA form, the CDR3 reads TGTGCTAGTGGTTCGGGTCCTAGCGGGGGTTCCTACAATGAGCAGTTCTTC.

The CDR3 nucleotides are TGTGCCACCAGCAGAGATAAGGGACTAGCCGCCGGGGATACGCAGTATTTT. Translation gives CATSRDKGLAAGDTQYF. The chain recombines TRBV15 with TRBJ2-3; 9 bases are shared with TRBD2. The germline V gene encodes CDR1 LNHNV and CDR2 YYDKDF (reference sequence). V lost 0 bases and J lost 6; bases outside the gene matches: 10. The CDR3 is 17 residues long.

Written as DNA, the CDR3 is TGTGCCAGCAGCACAGCCGGGTGGAACACTGAAGCTTTCTTT. Amino acids: CASSTAGWNTEAFF. This sequence joins TRBV7-6 and TRBJ1-1; D uncertain. Germline CDR1 and CDR2: SGHVS and FNYEAQ. CDR3 length: 14 amino acids. Deletions cut 5 bases from V and 1 base from J, with 11 bases between.

The chain carries TRBV27 and TRBJ1-2; 12 bases are shared with TRBD1. The CDR3 is 18 amino acids. The V and J ends lost 4 bases and 3 bases, in that order; junction bases with no gene match: 12. In germline, CDR1 is MNHEY, CDR2 SMNVEV (reference sequence). The CDR3 nucleotides read TGTGCCAGCAGTTCCCCATCCGGGACAGGGGGCATCGACTATGGCTACACCTTC. This codes for CASSSPSGTGGIDYGYTF.

The rearrangement uses TRBV5-4 and TRBJ2-4; 14 bases agree with TRBD2. Germline V gene lookup returns CDR1 SGHNT and CDR2 YYREEE (reference sequence). V lost 2 bases to trimming and J lost 8 bases; unmatched junction nucleotides: 9. This CDR3 spans 17 amino acids. The CDR3 coding sequence is TGTGCCAGCAGCTTCCTGACTAGCGGGAGGGCGTTAGACATTCAGTACTTC. Its protein product is CASSFLTSGRALDIQYF. The whole variable domain, remainder taken from reference TRBV5-4 and TRBJ2-4, is ETGVTQSPTHLIKTRGQQVTLRCSSQSGHNTVSWYQQALGQGPQFIFQYYREEENGRGNFPPRFSGLQFPNYSSELNVNALELDDSALYLCASSFLTSGRALDIQYFGAGTRLSVL.

Concerning this clone: The junction shows a germline mismatch at one end, possibly a read error. This chain links TRBV5-1 with TRBJ1-1; D is ambiguous. This CDR3 spans 15 amino acids. Germline V gene data show CDR1 as SGHRS and CDR2 as YFSETQ. The chain's CDR3 is CASRLELAMNTEAFF. CDR3 in DNA: TGCGCCAGCAGGTTGGAGCTGGCGATGAACACTGAAGCTTTCTTT.

The rearrangement links TRBV6-5 to TRBJ2-2; D not certain. Trimming removed 6 bases at V and 5 bases at J, with 13 bases between. Germline V gene lookup returns CDR1 MNHEY and CDR2 SVGAGI. The CDR3 covers 14 residues. CDR3 sequence: CASSVSPNTGELFF. DNA for the CDR3: TGTGCCAGCAGCGTAAGCCCAAATACCGGGGAGCTGTTTTTT.

This clone was detected only once. V gene TRBV19 combines with J gene TRBJ2-7, with 9 nucleotides matching TRBD1. The CDR3 is made up of 14 amino acids. Germline assignment: CDR1 LNHDA and CDR2 SQIVND (reference sequence). The V gene end was trimmed by 6 bases and the J gene end by 5 bases; junction bases not matched to a gene: 8. CDR3 residues: CASSRDRVNHEQYF. The CDR3 DNA sequence: TGTGCCAGTAGCCGGGACAGGGTCAACCACGAGCAGTACTTC.

This clone was recorded once. The chain employs TRBV11-1 and TRBJ2-1; 7 bases are shared with TRBD1. Germline CDR1 and CDR2: SGHAT and FQDESV (reference sequence). Trimming at V came to 3 bases and at J to 4 bases, leaving 9 bases not matched to a gene. The CDR3 runs 16 residues. CDR3: CASSLIGDRAYNEQFF. CDR3 DNA sequence: TGTGCCAGCAGCTTGATAGGGGACAGAGCTTACAATGAGCAGTTCTTC.

The rearrangement joins TRBV5-6 to TRBJ2-1; TRBD2 agrees at 8 bases. Germline CDR1 reads SGHDT; CDR2 reads YYEEEE. The V segment lost 3 bases and the J segment 3 bases; nucleotides outside the gene matches: 8. The CDR3 has 16 amino acids. The CDR3 reads CASSSISGTGYNEQFF. CDR3 bases: TGTGCCAGCAGCTCCATTAGCGGGACGGGCTACAATGAGCAGTTCTTC.

V gene TRBV27 combines with J gene TRBJ2-3, with 10 nucleotides matching TRBD2. Germline CDR1 reads MNHEY; CDR2 reads SMNVEV (reference sequence). The junction had 2 bases not matched to a gene; V was cut back by 2 bases and J by 0 bases. The CDR3 loop spans 16 amino acids. In DNA form, the CDR3 reads TGTGCCAGCAGTTTACATAGCGGGGGGAGCACAGATACGCAGTATTTT. This sequence encodes CASSLHSGGSTDTQYF.

The chain recombines TRBV7-2 with TRBJ2-7; D remains unclear. The CDR3 contains 13 residues. Between the trimmed V and J ends, which lost 2 bases and 6 bases, there was a span of 11 bases. Germline V CDR1 and CDR2: SGHTA, FQGNSA. The DNA of the CDR3 is TGTGCCAGCAGCTTATCACCCGGAGCCGAGCAGTACTTC. This sequence encodes CASSLSPGAEQYF. Combining the CDR3 with reference TRBV7-2 and TRBJ2-7 gives the whole variable domain GAGVSQSPSNKVTEKGKDVELRCDPISGHTALYWYRQSLGQGLEFLIYFQGNSAPDKSGLPSDRFSAERTGGSVSTLTIQRTQQEDSAVYLCASSLSPGAEQYFGPGTRLTVT.

This sequence joins TRBV5-4 and TRBJ1-3; TRBD1 matches 9 bases. Germline V gene data show CDR1 as SGHNT and CDR2 as YYREEE (reference sequence). The CDR3 is made up of 17 amino acids. Trimming took 0 bases from V and 2 from J; bases not matched to a gene: 6. DNA for the CDR3: TGTGCCAGCAGCTTGGGGGGGAGGGACAGGGCTGGAAACACCATATATTTT. Translation gives CASSLGGRDRAGNTIYF.

CDR3 DNA: TGTGCCAGCACCCCATCCTCCTACAATGAGCAGTTCTTC. Protein product: CASTPSSYNEQFF. The chain uses TRBV7-9 and TRBJ2-1, with unresolved D. The CDR3 consists of 13 residues. In germline, CDR1 is SEHNR, CDR2 FQNEAQ (reference sequence). The germline V and J ends were trimmed by 7 bases and 0 bases, with 7 bases remaining between them.

V usage is TRBV6-6 and J usage is TRBJ1-5; a possible D gene is TRBD1 (5 bases). Trimming stripped 6 bases from V and 5 bases from J, with 20 bases between. The CDR3 runs to 16 residues. Germline loops: CDR1 MNHNY, CDR2 SVGAGI (reference sequence). The CDR3 spells CASSHHRMREDQPQHF. DNA for the CDR3: TGTGCCAGCAGCCACCACAGGATGAGGGAGGATCAGCCCCAGCATTTT.

This clone was counted once. This chain joins TRBV19 and TRBJ2-2; D not resolved. The germline V and J ends were trimmed by 4 bases and 0 bases, with 6 bases remaining between them. The V gene's germline CDR1 is LNHDA and CDR2 SQIVND (reference sequence). The CDR3 is made up of 14 amino acids. The CDR3 coding sequence is TGTGCCAGTAGTAAGACGGCGAACACCGGGGAGCTGTTTTTT. It encodes CASSKTANTGELFF. Looking up the rest from reference TRBV19 and TRBJ2-2 gives the full variable domain: DGGITQSPKYLFRKEGQNVTLSCEQNLNHDAMYWYRQDPGQGLRLIYYSQIVNDFQKGDIAEGYSVSREKKESFPLTVTSAQKNPTAFYLCASSKTANTGELFFGEGSRLTVL.

This chain links TRBV6-4 with TRBJ2-1; 9 bases map to TRBD2. This CDR3 comprises 15 residues. V trimming: 6 bases; J trimming: 9 bases; junction bases outside the gene matches: 12. Germline loops: CDR1 MRHNA, CDR2 SNTAGT. CDR3 in DNA: TGTGCCAGCAGCCACATTCATAAGCGGGAGGCTGAGCAGTTCTTC. This gives the protein CASSHIHKREAEQFF.

The genes are TRBV4-1 and TRBJ2-7; TRBD1 might be the D (5 bases). The CDR3 runs 17 residues. Per the germline V gene, CDR1 is MGHRA and CDR2 is YSYEKL. V shed 3 bases and J shed 2 bases, with 20 bases lying between them. The CDR3, as DNA: TGCGCCAGCAGCCAGCCCTGGGCCCGGCAGGGAACCTACGAGCAGTACTTC. Translated, it gives CASSQPWARQGTYEQYF.

The chain combines TRBV29-1 with TRBJ2-2, with D perhaps TRBD2 (6 bases). In germline, CDR1 is SQVTM, CDR2 ANQGSEA. The CDR3 has 14 amino acids. V was pared by 4 bases and J by 2 bases, with 11 bases between. The CDR3 nucleotides are TGCAGCGTTGCCAGGGACTCCAACACCGGGGAGCTGTTTTTT. This translates into CSVARDSNTGELFF.

The genes are TRBV20-1 and TRBJ1-1; perhaps TRBD1 as D (6 bases). Looked up from germline, CDR1 is DFQATT and CDR2 is SNEGSKA (reference sequence). Trimming stripped 5 bases from V and 11 bases from J, with 15 bases between. The CDR3 runs 11 residues. CDR3: CSASTGAGAFF. CDR3 bases: TGCAGTGCTTCCACGGGGGCTGGGGCTTTCTTT.